The 10 T cell receptor beta chains below were found in one sample sequenced in a study of CD8 T cell repertoires and HIV-1 epitope variants. Repertoires were generated with immunoSEQ multiplex PCR, while TCRdb's copy carries only in-frame clones and drops some. The table lists about 95,000 clones, roughly four fifths of them singletons. Sequencing input: uncultured baseline CD8+ T cells from peripheral blood mononuclear cells (PBMCs). These receptors were collected from a male donor with HIV.

The V call is TRBV5-1, the J call TRBJ2-3; 8 bases are shared with TRBD1. V dropped 10 bases and J dropped 2; count of bases not matched to a gene: 12. Germline-derived CDR1 and CDR2 are SGHRS and YFSETQ. The CDR3 has 15 residues. The CDR3: CASIPGTGPTDTQYF. CDR3 sequence (DNA): TGCGCCTCAATACCCGGGACAGGTCCCACAGATACGCAGTATTTT. Full variable domain (outside the CDR3, taken from reference TRBV5-1 and TRBJ2-3): KAGVTQTPRYLIKTRGQQVTLSCSPISGHRSVSWYQQTPGQGLQFLFEYFSETQRNKGNFPGRFSGRQFSNSRSEMNVSTLELGDSALYLCASIPGTGPTDTQYFGPGTRLTVL.

This clone occurred a few times. The chain couples TRBV18 to TRBJ2-7, with 11 bases identical to TRBD2. J gave up 3 bases and V 3 bases, and 1 base lay outside the gene matches. The CDR3 is 14 amino acids. Germline V gene sequence: CDR1 KGHSH, CDR2 LQKENI. As DNA, the CDR3 is TGTGCCAGCTCACCGGGACTAGCGGTCTACGAGCAGTACTTC. It encodes CASSPGLAVYEQYF.

The V call is TRBV6-5, the J call TRBJ2-5; 7 bases are shared with TRBD1. Germline CDR1 reads MNHEY; CDR2 reads SVGAGI. There are 14 residues in the CDR3. V lost 7 bases, J lost 5 bases, and 10 bases stayed unmatched. This CDR3 is CASKRQGGPETQYF. The CDR3 bases are TGTGCCAGCAAGAGACAGGGTGGGCCTGAGACCCAGTACTTC.

The chain combines TRBV9 with TRBJ2-5, with 10 bases matching TRBD1. CDR3 length equals 16 residues. V trimming: 4 bases; J trimming: 1 base; junction bases outside the gene matches: 7. Per the germline V gene, CDR1 is SGDLS and CDR2 is YYNGEE. The CDR3 reads CASSPGGTGVQETQYF. DNA of the CDR3: TGTGCCAGCAGCCCTGGGGGGACAGGGGTCCAAGAGACCCAGTACTTC.

The genes are TRBV9 and TRBJ1-5; a weak D match, TRBD1 (5 bases). Germline CDR1 is SGDLS and CDR2 is YYNGEE. CDR3 length: 14 residues. Between the trimmed V and J ends, which lost 2 bases and 6 bases, there was a span of 12 bases. The CDR3 DNA reads TGTGCCAGCAGCGTGGGGCAGGGTACTCAGCCCCAGCATTTT. Its translation: CASSVGQGTQPQHF.

Only a few counts were recorded for this clone. The J gene is TRBJ2-3, the V gene TRBV6-5; D is uncertain. Deletions cut 5 bases from V and 3 bases from J, with 9 bases between. The CDR3 is made up of 13 amino acids. Germline V gives CDR1 MNHEY, CDR2 SVGAGI. The DNA of the CDR3 is TGTGCCAGCAGTGCGGACGTTACAGATACGCAGTATTTT. It encodes CASSADVTDTQYF.

This rearrangement joins TRBV6-1 to TRBJ2-1; D remains unclear. Between the trimmed V and J ends, which lost 10 bases and 2 bases, there was a span of 9 bases. The CDR3 covers 12 residues. Germline-derived CDR1 and CDR2 are MNHNS and SASEGT. The CDR3 DNA follows: TGTGCCACCCTGCAACCCTACAATGAGCAGTTCTTC. Its protein product is CATLQPYNEQFF.

The rearrangement uses TRBV21-1 and TRBJ1-5; TRBD1 was called by the table and not checked on the DNA. TRBV21-1 constitutes a pseudogene. This CDR3 region has 19 residues. This CDR3 reads CASSKSRDSGLRGNQPQHF. The CDR3 DNA is TGTGCCAGCAGCAAATCTAGGGACAGTGGCCTTAGGGGCAATCAGCCCCAGCATTTT.

The chain has TRBV4-1 and TRBJ2-2; 9 nucleotides agree with TRBD2. Germline CDR1 and CDR2: MGHRA and YSYEKL. The CDR3 is 16 residues long. J lost 6 bases, V lost 1 base, and 6 bases had no gene match. CDR3 sequence (DNA): TGCGCCAGCAGCCAAGGGGTCCTAGCGGGGCCCGGGGAGCTGTTTTTT. Residues: CASSQGVLAGPGELFF.

This clone was seen ten or more times. This chain uses TRBV21-1 with TRBJ2-7; the tabulated D call, TRBD2, remains unverified against the DNA. TRBV21-1 counts as a pseudogene. The length of the CDR3 is 14 residues. The CDR3 DNA reads TGTGCCAGCTGTCATAGCGGCAGCTCCTACGAGCAGTACTTC. Protein: CASCHSGSSYEQYF.